Listed below are T cell receptor beta chains from one sample, sequenced in a study of neurological immune-mediated disorders. Via MiXCR, TCRdb re-called the 5' RACE reads, giving one row per CDR3 protein. The table lists some 30,000 distinct CDR3 sequences, 16% of them singletons. The sequenced material came from CD4+ T cells from blood. These receptors were obtained from a female donor with HTLV-1-associated myelopathy (HAM/TSP). Both conserved end residues are part of each CDR3. The D gene is left open where the match is weak. Expanded clones are given a class, and other clones once, few, many or no size at all.

TRBV10-3	TRBD1	many	TRBJ2-6	CAISAPTGEVTGANVLTF	TGTGCCATCAGTGCACCGACAGGGGAAGTTACTGGGGCCAACGTCCTGACTTTC
TRBV7-2	TRBD1	many	TRBJ1-1	CASSYRGTEAFF	TGTGCCAGCAGCTACAGGGGCACTGAAGCTTTCTTT
TRBV20-1	-	many	TRBJ2-3	CSARDAGASTDTQYF	TGCAGTGCTAGAGATGCGGGCGCCTCCACAGATACGCAGTATTTT
TRBV20-1	-	-	TRBJ2-7	CSASPGTASYEQYF	TGCAGTGCTAGTCCAGGGACGGCCTCCTACGAGCAGTACTTC
TRBV20-1	-	-	TRBJ1-2	CSDSTKGVDYTF	TGCAGTGATAGTACCAAGGGCGTCGACTACACCTTC
TRBV5-1	TRBD2	many	TRBJ2-3	CASRYSGGRTDTQYF	TGCGCCAGCAGATATAGCGGGGGTCGCACAGATACGCAGTATTTT
TRBV6-2/TRBV6-3	TRBD1	many	TRBJ1-5	CASGDRTYSNQPQHF	TGTGCCAGCGGGGACAGAACCTATAGCAATCAGCCCCAGCATTTT
TRBV5-1	TRBD2	many	TRBJ2-3	CASSLAITSGAVEDTQYF	TGCGCCAGCAGCTTGGCCATTACTAGCGGAGCCGTAGAGGATACGCAGTATTTT
TRBV5-5	TRBD1	-	TRBJ2-1	CASSVWTGGGEQFF	TGTGCCAGCAGCGTCTGGACAGGGGGCGGGGAGCAGTTCTTC
TRBV6-5	TRBD1	many	TRBJ1-1	CASMSAGTGNTEAFF	TGTGCCAGCATGTCCGCCGGGACAGGGAACACTGAAGCTTTCTTT
TRBV7-2	-	-	TRBJ2-4	CASIFAGLGIQYF	TGTGCCAGCATCTTCGCAGGGCTTGGCATTCAGTACTTC
TRBV20-1	TRBD2	many	TRBJ2-4	CSARDPGGQNIQYF	TGCAGTGCTAGAGACCCGGGGGGGCAAAACATTCAGTACTTC
TRBV11-1	-	many	TRBJ2-7	CASSPSGTTGLYEQYF	TGTGCCAGCAGCCCATCCGGGACCACGGGTTTGTACGAGCAGTACTTC
TRBV4-1	TRBD2	many	TRBJ2-5	CASSPIKAPSGGETQYF	TGCGCCAGCAGCCCAATCAAGGCTCCTAGCGGGGGAGAGACCCAGTACTTC
TRBV5-1	TRBD1	-	TRBJ1-5	CASSPGTDQNQPQHF	TGCGCCAGCAGCCCCGGGACAGACCAAAATCAGCCCCAGCATTTT
TRBV6-5	TRBD2	many	TRBJ2-7	CASRTRGTSYEQYF	TGTGCCAGCAGGACGCGGGGGACCTCCTACGAGCAGTACTTC
TRBV29-1	-	many	TRBJ1-4	CSVAKGRTNEKLFF	TGCAGCGTTGCTAAGGGGAGAACTAATGAAAAACTGTTTTTT
TRBV7-9	-	-	TRBJ2-3	CASTPITGKRDTQYF	TGTGCCAGCACCCCCATAACAGGGAAGCGGGATACGCAGTATTTT
TRBV20-1	TRBD1	many	TRBJ1-5	CSGLDRGSNQPQHF	TGCAGTGGTCTGGACAGGGGTAGCAATCAGCCCCAGCATTTT
TRBV6-5	-	many	TRBJ1-4	CASTRTATNEKLFF	TGTGCCAGCACCCGGACAGCAACTAATGAAAAACTGTTTTTT
TRBV5-1	-	many	TRBJ2-3	CASVQGGATDTQYF	TGCGCCAGCGTCCAGGGGGGGGCCACAGATACGCAGTATTTT
TRBV6-6	-	few	TRBJ1-6	CASSSHSYNSPLHF	TGTGCCAGCAGTTCCCACTCCTATAATTCACCCCTCCACTTT
TRBV24-1	TRBD2	many	TRBJ2-4	CATSQMPLAGGLAKNIQYF	TGTGCCACCAGCCAGATGCCACTAGCGGGAGGGCTAGCCAAAAACATTCAGTACTTC
TRBV20-1	-	many	TRBJ2-3	CSAKGAYRGTDTQYF	TGCAGTGCTAAAGGGGCATACCGTGGCACAGATACGCAGTATTTT
TRBV3-1	-	many	TRBJ1-6	CASSRYRDGGFPLHF	TGTGCCAGCAGCCGATACCGGGACGGGGGTTTTCCCCTCCACTTT
TRBV3-1	TRBD2	many	TRBJ2-7	CASSQGGGYEQYF	TGTGCCAGCAGCCAAGGGGGGGGCTACGAGCAGTACTTC
TRBV11-2	TRBD2	-	TRBJ2-1	CASSLGTSGVQFF	TGTGCCAGCAGCTTAGGAACTAGCGGGGTGCAGTTCTTC
TRBV24-1	-	many	TRBJ1-3	CATRCGPGSSGNTIYF	TGTGCCACTAGGTGCGGTCCGGGAAGCTCTGGAAACACCATATATTTT
TRBV29-1	-	many	TRBJ2-5	CSHLAGQETQYF	TGCAGCCACCTAGCCGGCCAAGAGACCCAGTACTTC
TRBV5-1	-	-	TRBJ2-7	CASSFRKLGYEQYF	TGCGCCAGCAGCTTTCGGAAGCTAGGGTACGAGCAGTACTTC
TRBV5-1	TRBD2	many	TRBJ2-1	CASSLAVVAGHYNEQFF	TGCGCCAGCAGCTTGGCCGTAGTAGCGGGGCATTACAATGAGCAGTTCTTC
TRBV20-1	TRBD2	many	TRBJ2-3	CSGDYLDTQYF	TGCAGTGGGGACTACTTAGATACGCAGTATTTT
TRBV18	TRBD2	many	TRBJ2-5	CASSPLLAGGATETQYF	TGTGCCAGCTCACCACTTCTAGCGGGAGGTGCGACCGAGACCCAGTACTTC
TRBV20-1	-	-	TRBJ1-4	CSARDDGSNEKLFF	TGCAGTGCTAGAGATGACGGATCAAATGAAAAACTGTTTTTT